The source of this T cell receptor beta chain is a study of shared clonotypes between healthy human individuals. Germline V CDR1 and CDR2: SGHRS, YFSETQ. V lost 1 base, J lost 1 base, and 5 bases stayed unmatched. This CDR3 is 15 amino acids long. A remark on this clone: Its antigen is currently unknown. The same CDR3 also results from other DNA sequences found in this sample.

Method: immunoSEQ multiplex PCR; TCRdb's copy keeps in-frame clones and lacks some. The table has millions of clones, around nine tenths seen once; the top ten hold around 0.14%. Study-wide findings and caveats: Relative to memory subsets, naive subsets generally showed larger estimated richness.

This receptor was identified in a man younger than 35 in good health. This chain links TRBV5-1 with TRBJ2-7; 7 nucleotides match TRBD1. The specimen was naive CD4+ T cells sorted from blood. Subset reported: CD45RA+ positively selected. CDR3 protein: CASSLLTGESYEQYF. The CDR3 DNA sequence: TGCGCCAGCAGCTTGCTCACAGGGGAATCCTACGAGCAGTACTTC.